Below are 18 T cell receptor beta chains sequenced from a single sample in a study of early T cells in non-severe SARS-CoV-2 infection (dated by TCRdb to 2020 to 2023). Library preparation was by 5' RACE. TCRdb lists the instrument as NextSeq 500. TCRdb reprocessed the public reads (quality trimming at Q25 with fastp, clone calling with MiXCR) and kept in-frame beta chains. Rows with a matching CDR3 protein are joined into one entry that keeps the most common DNA and genes. This sample is represented by approximately 56,000 distinct CDR3 sequences; more than 9% of them were singletons. The top ten hold 6.5% of the sample. Source material: whole blood. Receptors were obtained from an adult who was a healthcare worker with PCR-confirmed SARS-CoV-2 infection or an uninfected control (not recorded which).

V gene TRBV12-3 or TRBV12-4 combines with J gene TRBJ1-1; D perhaps matches TRBD1 (5 bases). CDR3 length equals 13 residues. V lost 3 bases and J lost 3, with 8 bases in between. The chain's CDR3 is CASSFSRDTEAFF. The CDR3 nucleotides are TGTGCCAGCAGTTTTTCCAGGGACACTGAAGCTTTCTTT.

This clonotype has at least ten counts. The chain recombines TRBV7-9 with TRBJ2-7; possible D gene TRBD1, 6 bases. Per germline, CDR1 SEHNR and CDR2 FQNEAQ (reference sequence). This CDR3 has 14 amino acids. V lost 4 bases to trimming and J lost 1 base, with 11 bases between them. This chain's CDR3 is CASSSNRASYEQYF. DNA of the CDR3: TGTGCCAGCAGCTCAAACAGGGCATCCTACGAGCAGTACTTC.

In this sample, this clonotype turned up many times. The chain recombines TRBV7-2 with TRBJ2-1; 7 bases line up with TRBD2. Germline assignment: CDR1 SGHTA and CDR2 FQGNSA. The V segment lost 2 bases and the J segment 8 bases; nucleotides outside the gene matches: 3. This CDR3 has 13 residues. CDR3 coding DNA: TGTGCCAGCAGCTTACGCGGGAGCTATGAGCAGTTCTTC. This codes for CASSLRGSYEQFF.

This clonotype was counted only a few times. V is TRBV19 and J is TRBJ1-5, with D maybe TRBD1 (5 bases). The V and J ends lost 5 bases and 0 bases respectively, with 8 bases between them. Germline CDR1 is LNHDA and CDR2 is SQIVND (reference sequence). This CDR3 has 14 amino acids. The CDR3 is CASSLDISNQPQHF. CDR3 DNA sequence: TGTGCCAGTAGTTTGGACATTAGCAATCAGCCCCAGCATTTT.

J is TRBJ2-7 and V is TRBV5-4, with 7 bases fitting TRBD2. Germline CDR1 reads SGHNT; CDR2 reads YYREEE (reference sequence). Losses at the gene ends were 0 bases for V and 0 bases for J; bases not matched to a gene: 3. The CDR3 is 15 residues long. This chain's CDR3 is CASSLERGSSYEQYF. The CDR3 DNA sequence: TGTGCCAGCAGCTTGGAGCGGGGAAGCTCCTACGAGCAGTACTTC.

This clonotype was counted at least ten times. The J gene is TRBJ1-5, the V gene TRBV21-1. TRBV21-1 is a known pseudogene. The CDR3 extends over 17 amino acids. The CDR3 is CASSKGAKRRINQPQHF. The CDR3 DNA reads TGTGCCAGCAGCAAAGGTGCCAAAAGACGGATCAATCAGCCCCAGCATTTT.

This clonotype has a handful of counts. CDR3 in DNA: TGTGCCAGCGTACAGGGAACCTACGAGCAGTACTTC. Translation: CASVQGTYEQYF. The chain recombines TRBV6-2 or TRBV6-3 with TRBJ2-7; a weak D match, TRBD1 (6 bases). The germline CDR1 and CDR2 sequences are MNHEY and SVGEGT. The CDR3 spans 12 residues. V was pared by 8 bases and J by 2 bases, with 10 bases between.

The CDR3 nucleotides read TGTGCCAGCAGTCTTAACACAGATACGCAGTATTTT. Translation: CASSLNTDTQYF. This chain joins TRBV6-6 and TRBJ2-3; no definite D call. Trimming shortened V by 5 bases and J by 2 bases, and 5 bases separated the two germline ends. The length of the CDR3 is 12 residues. CDR1 is MNHNY and CDR2 is SVGAGI in the germline V gene (reference sequence).

This clonotype was counted many times. This chain uses TRBV3-1 with TRBJ2-7; D is ambiguous. The CDR3 sequence is 11 residues long. In germline, CDR1 is LGHDT, CDR2 YNNKEL (reference sequence). V was shortened by 1 base and J by 7 bases, with 5 bases between the two germline ends. For the CDR3, the DNA is TGTGCCAGCAGCCAAGCTCGGGAGCAGTACTTC. Residues: CASSQAREQYF.

The table lists this clonotype with a few counts. V and J are TRBV2 and TRBJ2-5, with D possibly being TRBD1 (5 bases). The V end lost 7 bases, the J end lost 2 bases, and 11 bases lay between the germline ends. The CDR3 runs to 13 residues. The germline V gene encodes CDR1 SNHLY and CDR2 FYNNEI. The CDR3 is CASNRILQETQYF. The CDR3 coding sequence is TGTGCCAGCAACAGGATTTTACAAGAGACCCAGTACTTC.

V and J are TRBV27 and TRBJ2-1; the D call may be TRBD1 or TRBD2 (7 bases each). CDR1 and CDR2 (germline): MNHEY, SMNVEV (reference sequence). Between the trimmed V and J ends, which lost 4 bases and 10 bases, there was a span of 23 bases. This CDR3 has 16 residues. The CDR3 is CASSYPGGSASGEQFF. The CDR3 DNA sequence: TGTGCCAGCAGTTACCCAGGGGGTAGTGCTAGCGGAGAGCAGTTCTTC.

This clonotype appeared many times. This chain uses TRBV20-1 with TRBJ1-1; TRBD1 matches 11 bases. Germline V gene data show CDR1 as DFQATT and CDR2 as SNEGSKA (reference sequence). Trimming took 6 bases from V and 4 from J; bases not matched to a gene: 4. The CDR3 runs 13 residues. CDR3 amino acids: CSARGTGGTEAFF. CDR3 bases: TGCAGTGCAAGGGGGACAGGGGGCACTGAAGCTTTCTTT.

There are a few counts of this clonotype. This chain uses TRBV10-1 with TRBJ1-2; TRBD1 agrees at 9 bases. The V segment lost 3 bases and the J segment 0 bases; nucleotides outside the gene matches: 11. CDR1 is WNHNN, CDR2 SYGVQD, per germline (reference sequence). This CDR3 region has 18 residues. The CDR3 DNA reads as TGCGCCAGCAGTGACCGGGACAGGGCTTACTTAGCTAACTATGGCTACACCTTC. Its translation is CASSDRDRAYLANYGYTF.

The chain uses TRBV7-2 and TRBJ1-3, with a weak D call TRBD1 (5 bases). Deletions cut 1 base from V and 0 bases from J, with 13 bases between. CDR3 length equals 17 residues. The germline V gene encodes CDR1 SGHTA and CDR2 FQGNSA. This CDR3 is CASSLEGQGNSGNTIYF. CDR3 coding DNA: TGTGCCAGCAGCTTAGAGGGGCAGGGAAACTCTGGAAACACCATATATTTT.

This clonotype has a count of ten or more. The V and J genes are TRBV20-1 and TRBJ1-5; a weak D match, TRBD1 (6 bases). V lost 1 base, J lost 4 bases, and 8 bases lay in between. The CDR3 consists of 13 residues. Germline CDR1 is DFQATT and CDR2 is SNEGSKA (reference sequence). As DNA, the CDR3 is TGCAGTGCTAGAGTAACAGGGAATCAGCCCCAGCATTTT. Translated: CSARVTGNQPQHF.

In this sample, this clonotype turned up many times. The chain combines TRBV11-1 with TRBJ2-7; 10 nucleotides agree with TRBD2. The CDR3 is 13 amino acids. The germline gives CDR1 SGHAT, CDR2 FQDESV (reference sequence). V lost 6 bases and J lost 5; bases outside the gene matches: 4. In DNA form, the CDR3 reads TGTGCCAGCAGAAGCGGGAGGGCCCACGAGCAGTACTTC. It yields the protein CASRSGRAHEQYF.

The chain has TRBV12-3 or TRBV12-4 and TRBJ1-2; 7 bases are a match to TRBD1. CDR3 length equals 14 residues. V lost 3 bases, J lost 6 bases, and 7 bases stayed unmatched. The CDR3: CASSFRGRNDGYTF. CDR3 in DNA: TGTGCCAGCAGTTTTAGGGGGCGAAATGATGGCTACACCTTC.

This clonotype has ten or more counts. The rearrangement uses TRBV18 and TRBJ2-2; no firm D call. V was pared by 6 bases and J by 4 bases, with 6 bases between. CDR1 KGHSH and CDR2 LQKENI come from the germline V gene. The CDR3 consists of 12 residues. CDR3 nucleotide sequence: TGTGCCAGCTCCTCCCGCACCGGGGAGCTGTTTTTT. Translating it yields CASSSRTGELFF.